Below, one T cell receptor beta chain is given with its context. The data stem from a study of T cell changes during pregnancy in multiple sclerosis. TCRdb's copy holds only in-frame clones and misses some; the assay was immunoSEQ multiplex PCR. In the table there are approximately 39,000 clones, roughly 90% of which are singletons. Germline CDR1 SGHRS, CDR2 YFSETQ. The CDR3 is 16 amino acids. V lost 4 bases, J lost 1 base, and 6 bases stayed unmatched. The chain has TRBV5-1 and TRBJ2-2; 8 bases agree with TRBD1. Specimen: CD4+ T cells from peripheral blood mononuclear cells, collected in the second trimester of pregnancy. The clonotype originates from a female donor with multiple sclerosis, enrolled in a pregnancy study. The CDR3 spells CASSQRGTGNTGELFF. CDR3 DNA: TGCGCCAGCAGCCAACGTGGGACAGGGAACACCGGGGAGCTGTTTTTT.